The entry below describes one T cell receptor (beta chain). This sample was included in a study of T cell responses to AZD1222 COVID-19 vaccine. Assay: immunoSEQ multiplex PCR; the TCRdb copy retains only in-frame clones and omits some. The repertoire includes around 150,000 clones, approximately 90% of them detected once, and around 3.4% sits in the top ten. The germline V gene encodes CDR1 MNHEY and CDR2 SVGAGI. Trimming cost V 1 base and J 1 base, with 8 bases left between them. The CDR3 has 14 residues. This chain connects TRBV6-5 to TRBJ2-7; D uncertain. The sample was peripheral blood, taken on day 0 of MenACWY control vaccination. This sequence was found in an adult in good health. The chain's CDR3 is CASSYLGRSYEQYF. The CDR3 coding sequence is TGTGCCAGCAGTTACTTAGGACGGTCCTACGAGCAGTACTTC.